This T cell receptor (beta chain) originates from a study of sequential checkpoint blockade in melanoma. Treatment specified: randomized to nivolumab then ipilimumab (arm A) or the reverse (arm B). Only in-frame clones appear in the TCRdb table, and some are missing; sequencing was by immunoSEQ multiplex PCR. The sample holds some 8,000 clones, about 28% seen once. This clone was seen more than once but under ten times. V was clipped by 6 bases and J by 2 bases; unmatched bases: 4. This CDR3 has 15 residues. In germline, CDR1 is ENHRY, CDR2 SYGVKD. The source of this sequence is a human donor with melanoma. The V call is TRBV10-3, the J call TRBJ2-2; 9 bases fit TRBD2. The specimen comprised tumor tissue (inferred from file names), sampled from a patient given nivolumab and ipilimumab in sequence. CDR3 sequence reads: CAISLGTSNTGELFF. The CDR3 DNA follows: TGTGCCATCAGCCTCGGGACTAGCAACACCGGGGAGCTGTTTTTT.